Below are 15 T cell receptor beta chains sequenced from a single sample in a study of beta chain features in type 1 diabetes (dated by TCRdb to the late 2010s). The library was prepared using the immunoSEQ multiplex PCR assay. The High Capacity cDNA Reverse Transcription Kit was used to reverse transcribe all of the isolated RNA, meaning that expressed TCRB transcripts were what got sequenced. In TCRdb, the immuneACCESS table is reduced to in-frame sequences with V and J assigned. These tables do not hold every clone; where another copy was compared, an unresolved V gene accounts for under half, and the others remain unexplained. Here the sample has 600,000 to 700,000 clones; around an eighth occur a single time. More than 0.095% of the sample belongs to the ten largest clones. Antigens for these TCRs are unknown. What the research found in general, with its limitations: A moderate but significant shortening of TCRB CDR3 length was observed in type 1 diabetes patients in all four CD4+ subsets.

Sample: naive CD4+ T cells from blood. The cell subset or site tag for this specimen amounts to: true naive CD4+ T cells. The receptors originated from a man younger than 40 with type 1 diabetes.

This clone was observed a handful of times. The rearrangement uses TRBV5-1 and TRBJ2-7; 10 bases fit TRBD1. The germline gives CDR1 SGHRS, CDR2 YFSETQ. The CDR3 sequence is 14 residues long. The ends lost 3 bases at V and 5 bases at J; junction bases unmatched: 5. CDR3 sequence: CASSSGQGLNEQYF. The CDR3 DNA is TGCGCCAGCAGCTCGGGACAGGGGTTGAACGAGCAGTACTTC.

This chain links TRBV6-5 with TRBJ1-5; D is ambiguous. There are 13 residues in the CDR3. Between the trimmed V and J ends, which lost 5 bases and 4 bases, there was a span of 9 bases. CDR1 and CDR2 from the germline V gene are MNHEY and SVGAGI. Written as DNA, the CDR3 is TGTGCCAGCAGTACGGACGTTAATCAGCCCCAGCATTTT. Amino acid sequence: CASSTDVNQPQHF.

The V call is TRBV9, the J call TRBJ2-1, with 12 bases lining up with TRBD2. Germline loops: CDR1 SGDLS, CDR2 YYNGEE. V lost 0 bases, J lost 2 bases, and 6 bases stayed unmatched. CDR3 length: 18 amino acids. The CDR3 DNA is TGTGCCAGCAGCGTAGAGGCTAGCGGGGGGGTCGCCTACAATGAGCAGTTCTTC. As protein: CASSVEASGGVAYNEQFF.

Notes on this clone: The identical CDR3 is also encoded by other nucleotide sequences in the sample. The chain joins TRBV5-1 to TRBJ2-1; D not certain. Germline lookup yields CDR1 SGHRS and CDR2 YFSETQ. Trimming left V 0 bases short and J 1 base short, with 5 bases between. The CDR3 runs 14 residues. The CDR3 is CASSLDTSYNEQFF. CDR3 sequence (DNA): TGCGCCAGCAGCTTGGACACATCCTACAATGAGCAGTTCTTC.

This clone appeared a few times. The rearrangement uses TRBV4-1 and TRBJ1-6; D is uncertain. V was clipped by 0 bases and J by 0 bases, with 9 bases between them. Germline-derived CDR1 and CDR2 are MGHRA and YSYEKL. The CDR3 extends over 17 amino acids. DNA for the CDR3: TGCGCCAGCAGCCAAGAGGGCCGAAGCTCCTATAATTCACCCCTCCACTTT. It codes for CASSQEGRSSYNSPLHF.

A few counts support this clone. This chain uses TRBV2 with TRBJ1-1, with D possibly matching TRBD1 (6 bases). Trimming took 3 bases from V and 5 from J, leaving 19 bases between them. CDR3 length: 16 residues. The germline gives CDR1 SNHLY, CDR2 FYNNEI. The CDR3: CASSEYFDRRRTEAFF. In DNA, the CDR3 is TGTGCCAGCAGTGAGTATTTCGACAGGAGAAGGACTGAAGCTTTCTTT.

The genes are TRBV4-2 and TRBJ1-4; 8 bases line up with TRBD1. The CDR3 runs to 14 residues. Germline V CDR1 and CDR2: LGHNA, YNFKEQ. With V trimmed by 4 bases and J by 8 bases, 6 bases remained unmatched. CDR3 residues: CASSRGQGREKLFF. For the CDR3, the DNA is TGTGCCAGCAGCCGCGGACAGGGACGGGAAAAACTGTTTTTT.

The rearrangement links TRBV9 to TRBJ2-7; 11 bases match TRBD1. This CDR3 region has 15 residues. Germline loops: CDR1 SGDLS, CDR2 YYNGEE. V shed 6 bases and J 5 bases; nucleotides not matched to a gene: 10. DNA of the CDR3: TGTGCCAGCAACTCGTTCCGGGACAGGGGGAACGAGCAGTACTTC. Translating it yields CASNSFRDRGNEQYF.

This clone turned up a few times. The gene calls are TRBV7-6 and TRBJ2-7; perhaps TRBD1 as D (6 bases). The CDR3 is made up of 13 amino acids. Per the germline V gene, CDR1 is SGHVS and CDR2 is FNYEAQ. With 4 bases removed from V and 1 base from J, the gap between germline ends came to 8 bases. This chain's CDR3 is CASSSGQSYEQYF. Here the CDR3 DNA reads TGTGCCAGCAGCTCCGGACAGTCCTACGAGCAGTACTTC.

The chain combines TRBV5-4 with TRBJ1-2; TRBD1 matches 7 bases. CDR3 size: 14 residues. Trimming removed 0 bases from V and 4 bases from J; junction bases left unmatched: 3. Looked up from germline, CDR1 is SGHNT and CDR2 is YYREEE (reference sequence). CDR3 DNA sequence: TGTGCCAGCAGCTTGGGAGGGGGCGGCTATGGCTACACCTTC. Amino acids: CASSLGGGGYGYTF.

This clone was counted between two and nine times. This sequence joins TRBV2 and TRBJ1-5, with D perhaps TRBD1 (5 bases). The CDR3 has 17 residues. In germline, CDR1 is SNHLY, CDR2 FYNNEI. The V gene lost 3 bases and the J gene lost 0 bases, with 15 bases spanning the gap. CDR3 protein: CASSETWGSYSNQPQHF. CDR3 DNA sequence: TGTGCCAGCAGTGAGACATGGGGGAGTTATAGCAATCAGCCCCAGCATTTT.

The CDR3 region has the DNA TGCAGCGTTGTTGTCGGGATAGGTCAGCCCCAGCATTTT. Its translation is CSVVVGIGQPQHF. The rearrangement joins TRBV29-1 to TRBJ1-5, with D unresolved. Germline values: CDR1 SQVTM, CDR2 ANQGSEA. CDR3 size: 13 residues. Trimming removed 4 bases from V and 6 bases from J, with 13 bases in between.

This clone has just a few counts. The chain carries TRBV7-2 and TRBJ2-4, with 8 bases fitting TRBD1. Germline-derived CDR1 and CDR2 are SGHTA and FQGNSA. This CDR3 region has 15 residues. Trimming cost V 4 bases and J 9 bases; bases outside gene matches: 11. As DNA, the CDR3 is TGTGCCAGCAGCTCTCCGACAGGGGCCCTCTCCATTCAGTACTTC. This sequence encodes CASSSPTGALSIQYF.

This clone has just a few counts. The sample carries other DNA sequences with the same CDR3. The gene calls are TRBV11-2 and TRBJ2-1; D is uncertain. V lost 5 bases, J lost 7 bases, and 6 bases lay in between. The CDR3 covers 11 residues. The germline gives CDR1 SGHAT, CDR2 FQNNGV. The CDR3 nucleotides read TGTGCCAGCAGCCGTAGAAATGAGCAGTTCTTC. Encoded protein: CASSRRNEQFF.

This clone was picked up a small number of times. The chain recombines TRBV11-3 with TRBJ1-1; possibly TRBD1 for D (5 bases). V dropped 2 bases and J dropped 2 bases, with 12 bases sitting between them. The CDR3 runs to 15 residues. Germline V gene lookup returns CDR1 SGHNT and CDR2 YENEEA. The CDR3 protein is CASSLYGTGNTEAFF. CDR3 bases: TGTGCCAGCAGCTTATATGGGACGGGAAACACTGAAGCTTTCTTT.